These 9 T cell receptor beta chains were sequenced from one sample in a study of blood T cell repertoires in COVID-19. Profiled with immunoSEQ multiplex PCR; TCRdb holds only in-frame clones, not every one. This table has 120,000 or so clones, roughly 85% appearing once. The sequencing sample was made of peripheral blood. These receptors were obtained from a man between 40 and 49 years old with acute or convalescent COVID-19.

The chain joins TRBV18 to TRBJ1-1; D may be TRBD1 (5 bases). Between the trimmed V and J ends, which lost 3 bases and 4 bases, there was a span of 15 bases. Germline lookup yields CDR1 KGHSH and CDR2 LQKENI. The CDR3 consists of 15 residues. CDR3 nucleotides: TGTGCCAGCTCACCCAGGGTAGGGTCGGGCACTGAAGCTTTCTTT. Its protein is CASSPRVGSGTEAFF.

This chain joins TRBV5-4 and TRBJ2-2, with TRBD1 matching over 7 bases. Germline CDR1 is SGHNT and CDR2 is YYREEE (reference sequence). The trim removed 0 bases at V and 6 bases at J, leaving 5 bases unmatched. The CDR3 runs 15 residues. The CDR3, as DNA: TGTGCCAGCAGCTTGGAGGGGGCTAAGTCCGGGGAGCTGTTTTTT. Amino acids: CASSLEGAKSGELFF. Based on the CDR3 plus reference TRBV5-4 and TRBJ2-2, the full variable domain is ETGVTQSPTHLIKTRGQQVTLRCSSQSGHNTVSWYQQALGQGPQFIFQYYREEENGRGNFPPRFSGLQFPNYSSELNVNALELDDSALYLCASSLEGAKSGELFFGEGSRLTVL.

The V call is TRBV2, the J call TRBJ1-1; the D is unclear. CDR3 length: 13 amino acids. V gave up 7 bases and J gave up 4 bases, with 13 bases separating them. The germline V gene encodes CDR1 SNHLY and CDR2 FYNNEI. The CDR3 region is CASTYGRLTEAFF. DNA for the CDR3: TGTGCCAGCACGTACGGAAGACTCACTGAAGCTTTCTTT.

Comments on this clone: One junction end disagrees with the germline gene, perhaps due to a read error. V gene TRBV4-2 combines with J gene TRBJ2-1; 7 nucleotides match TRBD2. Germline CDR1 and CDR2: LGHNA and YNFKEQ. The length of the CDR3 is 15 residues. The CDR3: CASNQDRGDYNEQFF. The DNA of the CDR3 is TGTGCCAGCAACCAAGACCGGGGGGACTACAATGAGCAGTTCTTC.

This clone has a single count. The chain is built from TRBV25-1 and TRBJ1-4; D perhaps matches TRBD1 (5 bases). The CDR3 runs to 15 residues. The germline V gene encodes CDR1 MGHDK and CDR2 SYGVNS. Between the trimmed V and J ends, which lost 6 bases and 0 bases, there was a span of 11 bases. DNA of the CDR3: TGTGCCAGCAGCTGGGACTTTTCAACTAATGAAAAACTGTTTTTT. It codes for CASSWDFSTNEKLFF.

The CDR3 sequence is CASSPGHGDSPLHF. The CDR3 DNA is TGTGCCAGCAGCCCGGGACATGGGGATTCACCCCTCCACTTT. The J gene is TRBJ1-6, the V gene TRBV2; D possibly corresponds to TRBD1 (6 bases). The V end lost 6 bases, the J end lost 8 bases, and 14 bases lay between the germline ends. In germline, CDR1 is SNHLY, CDR2 FYNNEI. The CDR3 is 14 amino acids.

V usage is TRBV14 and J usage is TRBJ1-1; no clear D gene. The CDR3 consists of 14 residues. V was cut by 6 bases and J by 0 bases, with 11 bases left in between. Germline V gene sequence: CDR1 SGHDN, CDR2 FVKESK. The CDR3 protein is CASSQNRVNTEAFF. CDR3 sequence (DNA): TGTGCCAGCAGTCAGAACCGGGTGAACACTGAAGCTTTCTTT.

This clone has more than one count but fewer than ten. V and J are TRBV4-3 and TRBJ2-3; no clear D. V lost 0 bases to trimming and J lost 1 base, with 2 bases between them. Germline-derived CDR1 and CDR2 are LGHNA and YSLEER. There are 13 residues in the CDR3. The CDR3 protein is CASSQDGTDTQYF. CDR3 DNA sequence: TGCGCCAGCAGCCAAGACGGCACAGATACGCAGTATTTT.

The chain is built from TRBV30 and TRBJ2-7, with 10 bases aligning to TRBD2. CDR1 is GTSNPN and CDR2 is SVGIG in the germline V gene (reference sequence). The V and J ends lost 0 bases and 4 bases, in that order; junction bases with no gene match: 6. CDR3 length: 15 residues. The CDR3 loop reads CAWSVLLAGRYEQYF. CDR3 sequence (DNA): TGTGCCTGGAGTGTACTACTAGCGGGGAGGTACGAGCAGTACTTC.